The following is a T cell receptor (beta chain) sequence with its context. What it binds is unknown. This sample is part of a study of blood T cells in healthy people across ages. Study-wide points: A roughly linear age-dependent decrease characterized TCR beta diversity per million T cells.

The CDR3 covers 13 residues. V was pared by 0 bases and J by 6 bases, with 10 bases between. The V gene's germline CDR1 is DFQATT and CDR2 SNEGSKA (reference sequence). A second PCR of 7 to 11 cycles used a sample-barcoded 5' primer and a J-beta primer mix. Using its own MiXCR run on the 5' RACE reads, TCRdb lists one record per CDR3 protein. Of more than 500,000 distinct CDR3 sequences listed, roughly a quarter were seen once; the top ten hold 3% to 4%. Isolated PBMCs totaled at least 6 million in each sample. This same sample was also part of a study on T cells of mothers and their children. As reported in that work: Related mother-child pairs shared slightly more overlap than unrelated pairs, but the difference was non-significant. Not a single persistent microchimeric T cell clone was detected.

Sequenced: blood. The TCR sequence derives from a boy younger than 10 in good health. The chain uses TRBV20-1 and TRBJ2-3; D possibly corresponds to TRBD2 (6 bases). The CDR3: CSARERRADTQYF. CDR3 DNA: TGCAGTGCTAGAGAACGGAGGGCGGATACGCAGTATTTT.